This record covers a single T cell receptor beta chain. Its target antigen remains unknown. Base qualities were left out, and no much larger clone turns up one base away. This entry is derived from a study of OX40 agonist ivuxolimab in advanced cancers. In terms of the full investigation: Ivuxolimab, which targeted the costimulatory receptor OX40 (CD134), was an agonistic, fully human IgG2 monoclonal antibody. Three dose-escalation patients achieved partial responses, one with hepatocellular carcinoma and two with cutaneous melanoma. The paper covers the monotherapy dose-escalation part of the phase I ivuxolimab trial, which included N = 52 patients. Of the roughly 53 patients in dose escalation, 19 had hepatocellular carcinoma, around 15 had melanoma, 9 had renal cell carcinoma and 9 had head and neck cancer. In the dose-escalation cohort, over 65% of patients were male, and the mean age was roughly 60 years, with a range of about 23 to 90. Patients were allowed to have had prior anti-PD-1, anti-PD-L1 or anti-CTLA-4 therapy, and approximately 37% of the dose-escalation patients had been treated with checkpoint inhibitors. The purpose of peripheral TCRbeta sequencing was to test whether ivuxolimab changed TCR sequence diversity and led to clonal T-cell expansion. Intravenous ivuxolimab was administered to patients every 2 weeks at six dose levels: 0.01, 0.1, 0.3, 1.5, 3 and 10 mg/kg.

What the study reported, not specific to this receptor: On average, CD8+ T cells showed more expanded clones than CD4+ T cells after ivuxolimab. Low levels of normalized T-cell clonal expansion were also seen in some patients who did not respond. Antigen specificity was not determined for the clonally expanded peripheral T cells. In the 0.1-3.0 mg/kg groups, partial responders were among the patients with the lowest normalized peripheral clonal expansion, particularly in CD8+ T cells. At doses of 0.1 to 3.0 mg/kg, clonal expansion of both CD4+ and CD8+ T cells in blood was seen between baseline and week 6.

Patients with a history of autoimmune disease or receiving systemic immunosuppression were excluded from the trial. In every dose cohort, peripheral blood was drawn for TCR sequencing at baseline, cycle 4 day 1, and cycle 7 day 1. Samples were obtained from an open-label, multicenter, first-in-human phase I dose-escalation trial of ivuxolimab. Adults with locally advanced or metastatic melanoma, renal cell, hepatocellular, or head and neck squamous cell carcinoma were enrolled in the trial. Before TCR sequencing, CD4+ T cells and CD8+ T cells from peripheral blood were sorted into separate populations. According to the germline V gene, CDR1 reads SGHRS and CDR2 reads YFSETQ. V is trimmed back by 3 bases and J by 6 bases, and the junction contains 7 bases that no gene match accounts for. The CDR3 numbers 15 residues from cysteine through phenylalanine. The read is trimmed to its CDR3 DNA, 45 bases read in frame from base 1.

Genomic DNA was isolated from the sorted cells so that the TCRbeta CDR3 region could be sequenced. TCRbeta CDR3 regions were sequenced using the immunoSEQ Assay. Imported from immuneACCESS, the table was reduced by TCRdb to in-frame sequences with V and J called. These copies leave out some clones; in studies compared against another copy, an unresolved V gene accounts for under half, and the cause of the remainder is not known. The sample yields around 70,000 clones; roughly 89% were counted once. Over 10% of the sample is held by the ten biggest clonotypes. The chain is assembled from TRBV5-1 and TRBJ2-4; 9 bases in between match TRBD1. The sequences come from CD4+ or CD8+ T cells sorted from blood, collected in a trial of the OX40 agonist ivuxolimab. This sequence was found in an adult with an advanced solid tumor such as melanoma, head and neck, liver or kidney cancer. The encoded CDR3 is CASSSSDRGRNIQYF. The DNA reads TGCGCCAGCAGCTCCTCTGACAGGGGGAGAAACATTCAGTACTTC.